The T cell receptor (beta chain) under discussion was sequenced for a study of Graves' ophthalmopathy and Graves' hyperthyroidism. Overall study results and limits: Ophthalmopathy versus stable hyperthyroidism: 13-signature model gave just under 90% sensitivity, 75% to 83% specificity. Most thyroid clonotypes expanded beyond 0.001 frequency were also found in blood.

This clonotype was counted many times. Its specificity is not known. Each hyperthyroidism patient was newly diagnosed, with under 2 months' duration, and aged 18 to 65. Pregnant or lactating patients and those with other autoimmune diseases or uncontrolled infections were excluded. RNA transcripts were the template, and TCR beta CDR3 regions were amplified from them. HTBI primers served in a first-round RT-PCR, which a second-round multiplex PCR followed. TCRdb used MiXCR to reprocess the multiplex PCR reads, holding one entry per CDR3 protein. The repertoire holds around 1.1 million distinct CDR3 sequences, with about 38% as singletons. Sequenced: peripheral blood or thyroid tissue (not recorded which). The origin of this receptor is an adult man with Graves' hyperthyroidism.

The DNA for the CDR3 is TGCGCCAGCAGCTTGGATTATACCCCGAGTGGAACTGAAGCTTTCTTT. This encodes CASSLDYTPSGTEAFF. The V call is TRBV5-1, the J call TRBJ1-1; no clear D gene. The germline gives CDR1 SGHRS, CDR2 YFSETQ. V lost 0 bases and J 5 bases, leaving 17 bases between the germline ends. This CDR3 spans 16 amino acids.